Sequencing of this TCR beta chain was carried out in a study of blood T cell repertoires in COVID-19. In the study's own analysis: Estimates of nucleated cell counts were drawn from the amplification of reference gene primers. TCRdb's table, derived via immunoSEQ multiplex PCR, lists solely in-frame clones and lacks some. The D gene and trimming were derived from the DNA, and the V and J assignments and clone size from that table. The sample has roughly 230,000 clones, roughly 85% seen once. The CDR3 consists of 17 residues. Trimming cost V 8 bases and J 3 bases, with 25 bases left between them. Germline V CDR1 and CDR2: SGHTA, FQGNSA. Cohort assignment relied on participant-reported clinical history.

The V call is TRBV7-2, the J call TRBJ1-1, with D possibly TRBD1 on 5 matching bases. Sequencing input: PBMCs or T cells enriched from blood (not recorded which). This sequence was found in a woman between 45 and 65 years old who had been exposed to COVID-19. The chain's CDR3 is CASRGAPPGLWDTEAFF. In DNA form, the CDR3 reads TGTGCCAGCCGTGGAGCCCCGCCAGGGCTGTGGGACACTGAAGCTTTCTTT. The complete variable domain, with remaining parts taken from reference TRBV7-2 and TRBJ1-1, reads GAGVSQSPSNKVTEKGKDVELRCDPISGHTALYWYRQSLGQGLEFLIYFQGNSAPDKSGLPSDRFSAERTGGSVSTLTIQRTQQEDSAVYLCASRGAPPGLWDTEAFFGQGTRLTVV.